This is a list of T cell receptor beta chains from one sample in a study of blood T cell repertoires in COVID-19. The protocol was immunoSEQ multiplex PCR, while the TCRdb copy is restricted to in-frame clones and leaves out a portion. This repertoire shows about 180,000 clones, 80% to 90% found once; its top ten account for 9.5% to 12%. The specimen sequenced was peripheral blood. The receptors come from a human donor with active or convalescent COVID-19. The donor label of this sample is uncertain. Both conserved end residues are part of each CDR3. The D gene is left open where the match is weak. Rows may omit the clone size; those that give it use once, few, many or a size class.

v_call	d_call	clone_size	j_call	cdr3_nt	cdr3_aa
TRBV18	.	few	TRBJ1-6	TGTGCCAGCTCACCAGGCCAGGGTATTAGTTCACCCCTCCACTTT	CASSPGQGISSPLHF
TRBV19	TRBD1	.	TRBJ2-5	TGTGCCAGTAGTAAACCACGGGACAGGGGTCGAGAGACCCAGTACTTC	CASSKPRDRGRETQYF
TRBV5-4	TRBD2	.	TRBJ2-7	TGTGCCAGCAGCTTGAGGCGGGAGGGAGTTTCTAAGCAGTACTTC	CASSLRREGVSKQYF
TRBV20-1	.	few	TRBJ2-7	TGCAGTGTCACAGAATCCTACGAGCAGTACTTC	CSVTESYEQYF
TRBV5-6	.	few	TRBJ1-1	TGTGCCAGCAGCTTGGGGCGGACACGGGCGAGGACTGAAGCTTTCTTT	CASSLGRTRARTEAFF
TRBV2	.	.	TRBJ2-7	TGTGCCAGCAGTGAAGGTCAGGGAGGCTACGAGCAGTACTTC	CASSEGQGGYEQYF
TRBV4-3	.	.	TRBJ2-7	TGCGCCAGCAGCCAAGAAGGAACAGGGTTCGAGCAGTACTTC	CASSQEGTGFEQYF
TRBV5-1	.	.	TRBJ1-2	TGCGCCAGCAGCTCAGCCCCGGGGTCCCAAGGAGGCTACACCTTC	CASSSAPGSQGGYTF
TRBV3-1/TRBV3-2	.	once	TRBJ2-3	TGTGCCAGCAGTCACCAGGGGGCGCCTAGCGGGAAGATCGATACGCAGTATTTT	CASSHQGAPSGKIDTQYF
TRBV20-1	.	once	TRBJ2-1	TGCAGTGCTAGTAGGACTTCCTCCTACAATGAGCAGTTCTTC	CSASRTSSYNEQFF
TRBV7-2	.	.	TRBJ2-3	TGTGCCAGCAGCTCGAGTGCAGATACGCAGTATTTT	CASSSSADTQYF
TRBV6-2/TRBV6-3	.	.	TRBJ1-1	TGTGCCAGCAGTAGGGGATCCACTGAAGCTTTCTTT	CASSRGSTEAFF
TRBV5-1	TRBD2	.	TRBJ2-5	TGCGCCAGCAGCCCTTCTCTAGCGGGAGGGAGAGAGACCCAGTACTTC	CASSPSLAGGRETQYF
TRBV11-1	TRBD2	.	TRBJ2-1	TGTGCCAGCAGCCCCTCCCGCGGGAGCGCAAATGAGCAGTTCTTC	CASSPSRGSANEQFF
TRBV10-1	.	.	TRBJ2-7	TGCGCCAGCAGTGTCGGGGTCCACGAGCAGTACTTC	CASSVGVHEQYF
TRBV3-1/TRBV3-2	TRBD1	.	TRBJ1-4	TGTGCCAGCAGCCCCCTTCGACAGGGGAGAGGAGAAAAACTGTTTTTT	CASSPLRQGRGEKLFF
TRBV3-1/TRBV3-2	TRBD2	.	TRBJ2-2	TGTGCCAGCAGGTTTTCGGGAGGAGGCAACACCGGGGAGCTGTTTTTT	CASRFSGGGNTGELFF
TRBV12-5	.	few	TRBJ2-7	TGTGCTAGTGGTTTGGTACGGGTCGCTACTCGGGGGTCGACTACTGGTGAGCAGTACTTC	CASGLVRVATRGSTTGEQYF
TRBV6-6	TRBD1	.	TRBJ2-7	TGTGCCAGCAGACCGGGACAGGGCTACGAGCAGTACTTC	CASRPGQGYEQYF
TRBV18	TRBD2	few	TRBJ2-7	TGTGCCAGCTCACCAGCGAGCCGAGCGGGGACCTACGAGCAGTACTTC	CASSPASRAGTYEQYF
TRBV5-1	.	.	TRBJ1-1	TGCGCCAGCAGCTTGGAACAGAAGAACACTGAAGCTTTCTTT	CASSLEQKNTEAFF
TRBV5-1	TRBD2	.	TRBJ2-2	TGCGCCAGCAGCTTGGCCGGGACTAGCGGGAGTTTCACCGGGGAGCTGTTTTTT	CASSLAGTSGSFTGELFF
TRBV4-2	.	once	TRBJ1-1	TGTGCCTCAGCGGGAATTGGGGGAACTGAAGCTTTCTTT	CASAGIGGTEAFF